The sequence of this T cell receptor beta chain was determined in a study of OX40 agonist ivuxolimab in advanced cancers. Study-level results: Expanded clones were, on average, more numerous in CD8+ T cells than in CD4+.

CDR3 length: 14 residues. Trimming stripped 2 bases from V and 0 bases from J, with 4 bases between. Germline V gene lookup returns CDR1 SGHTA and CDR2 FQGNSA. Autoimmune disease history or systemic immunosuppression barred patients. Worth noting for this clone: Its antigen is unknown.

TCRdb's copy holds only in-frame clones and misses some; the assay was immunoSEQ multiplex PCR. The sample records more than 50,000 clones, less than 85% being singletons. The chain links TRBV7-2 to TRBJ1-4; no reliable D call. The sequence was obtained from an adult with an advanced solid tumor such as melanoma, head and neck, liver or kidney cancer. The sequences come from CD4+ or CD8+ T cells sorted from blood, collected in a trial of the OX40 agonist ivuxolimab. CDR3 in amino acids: CASSLYTTNEKLFF. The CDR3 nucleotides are TGTGCCAGCAGCTTATACACAACTAATGAAAAACTGTTTTTT.